This T cell receptor beta chain was sequenced in a study of cytomegalovirus exposure and HLA in healthy donors. Findings and caveats of the study: Earlier results showed most TCR beta V segments being productive about 87% or about 30% of the time. TCR beta sequences reportedly predicted most subjects' HLA-A and HLA-B alleles accurately.

The PCR had 60 Vbeta and 13 Jbeta primers. Clones were sequenced by immunoSEQ multiplex PCR, and TCRdb holds only the in-frame ones, with some missing. The sample contains approximately 220,000 clones, over 65% of which appear only once. V was pared by 3 bases and J by 2 bases, with 20 bases between. CDR1 is MGHRA and CDR2 is YSYEKL in the germline V gene. The CDR3 covers 17 residues. With respect to this clone: Its antigen is not known.

The donors (healthy individuals) were bone marrow donors. When sampled, the donors appeared nominally healthy, though they likely had unrecorded immune exposures. Sample: PBMCs. The TCR was taken from a man younger than 35 in good health and CMV-seronegative. The rearrangement links TRBV4-1 to TRBJ2-7; no definite D call. The CDR3 DNA reads TGCGCCAGCAGCCACATACTCAGGTCCTCCCGCCCCTACGAGCAGTACTTC. Protein product: CASSHILRSSRPYEQYF.